This is a list of T cell receptor beta chains from one sample in a study of Ad26.COV2.S vaccination and SARS-CoV-2 variants. TCRdb keeps only in-frame clones here, not all; method: immunoSEQ multiplex PCR. The sample includes roughly 350,000 clones, approximately 86% of them seen just once. This specimen consisted of peripheral blood, obtained in a trial of Ad26.COV2.S vaccine versus placebo. The receptors were gathered from a person aged 18-60 years who received the Ad26.COV2.S COVID-19 vaccine or a placebo. Each CDR3 is given with its conserved first and last residue. The order of the fields is clone size, J gene, V gene, D gene, CDR3 protein, CDR3 DNA. D genes are given only for firm matches. Not all rows give a size; the values are once, few, many and, for expanded clones, a class.

>once|TRBJ1-2|TRBV2|TRBD1
CASFLPGQGLGYTF
TGTGCCAGTTTCCTACCGGGACAGGGATTGGGCTACACCTTC
>once|TRBJ1-4|TRBV5-8|NA
CASKEGHRTNEKLFF
TGTGCCTCCAAGGAGGGGCATCGGACTAATGAAAAACTGTTTTTT
>NA|TRBJ1-6|TRBV7-9|NA
CASRGDGGYNSPLHF
TGTGCCAGCAGGGGGGACGGGGGCTATAATTCACCCCTCCACTTT
>NA|TRBJ2-1|TRBV5-4|NA
CASSPAGSSYNEQFF
TGTGCCAGCAGCCCGGCCGGGAGCTCCTACAATGAGCAGTTCTTC
>NA|TRBJ2-1|TRBV5-8|TRBD1
CASSHGTGGWNEQFF
TGTGCCAGCAGCCACGGGACAGGGGGCTGGAATGAGCAGTTCTTC
>NA|TRBJ1-1|TRBV12-3/TRBV12-4|NA
CASSFYGGTEAFF
TGTGCCAGCAGTTTTTATGGGGGGACTGAAGCTTTCTTT
>NA|TRBJ2-5|TRBV6-6|NA
CASSYGQGVETQYF
TGTGCCAGCAGTTACGGTCAGGGCGTGGAGACCCAGTACTTC
>NA|TRBJ1-1|TRBV5-4|TRBD1
CASSYPTGVNTEAFF
TGTGCCAGCAGTTACCCGACAGGGGTGAACACTGAAGCTTTCTTT
>NA|TRBJ2-5|TRBV7-3|NA
CASSLTVSQETQYF
TGTGCCAGCAGCTTAACTGTAAGCCAAGAGACCCAGTACTTC
>once|TRBJ2-5|TRBV19|NA
CATSWGRQETQYF
TGTGCCACCTCGTGGGGACGACAAGAGACCCAGTACTTC
>NA|TRBJ1-4|TRBV4-3|NA
CASSQSPGGGEKLFF
TGCGCCAGCAGCCAATCTCCGGGGGGAGGGGAAAAACTGTTTTTT
>once|TRBJ1-1|TRBV5-8|NA
CASSLYRQNTEAFF
TGTGCCAGCAGCTTGTACAGACAGAACACTGAAGCTTTCTTT
>NA|TRBJ1-5|TRBV2|NA
CASSYITDQPQHF
TGTGCCAGCAGTTACATTACAGATCAGCCCCAGCATTTT
>NA|TRBJ2-1|TRBV9|NA
CASSSGSPPQYNEQFF
TGTGCCAGCAGCTCGGGCTCCCCCCCCCAATACAATGAGCAGTTCTTC
>NA|TRBJ1-6|TRBV30|NA
CAWTRQDSALGSPLHF
TGTGCCTGGACTCGACAGGACAGTGCCTTAGGTTCACCCCTCCACTTT
>once|TRBJ1-1|TRBV28|NA
CASRRDSVGTEAFF
TGTGCCAGCAGACGGGATTCAGTGGGCACTGAAGCTTTCTTT
>NA|TRBJ1-5|TRBV6-5|NA
CASSYPGIIAQPQHF
TGTGCCAGCAGTTACCCCGGGATAATAGCACAGCCCCAGCATTTT
>NA|TRBJ2-1|TRBV19|NA
CASMAREHSYNEQFF
TGTGCCAGTATGGCCCGGGAGCACTCCTACAATGAGCAGTTCTTC
>NA|TRBJ2-7|TRBV28|NA
CASSPDRRYEQYF
TGTGCCAGCAGTCCGGACAGACGTTACGAGCAGTACTTC
>NA|TRBJ2-2|TRBV21-1|NA
CASRKFAGTHITGELFF
TGTGCCAGCCGCAAATTCGCCGGGACCCATATCACCGGGGAGCTGTTTTTT
>NA|TRBJ1-2|TRBV11-2|NA
CASSWDNYGYTF
TGTGCCAGCAGCTGGGACAATTATGGCTACACCTTC
>NA|TRBJ1-6|TRBV4-2|NA
CASSHPPWQGGNSPLHF
TGTGCCAGCAGCCACCCGCCCTGGCAGGGTGGTAATTCACCCCTCCACTTT
>NA|TRBJ2-3|TRBV5-1|TRBD2
CASSWTSGNPTDTQYF
TGCGCCAGCAGCTGGACTAGCGGGAATCCCACAGATACGCAGTATTTT
>once|TRBJ2-3|TRBV5-1|TRBD2
CASSLRRGRTDTQYF
TGCGCCAGCAGCTTGCGGCGGGGGAGGACAGATACGCAGTATTTT
>NA|TRBJ2-1|TRBV5-1|TRBD2
CASSLGTSGRAYNEQFF
TGCGCCAGCAGCTTGGGTACTAGCGGGAGAGCCTACAATGAGCAGTTCTTC
>NA|TRBJ1-1|TRBV5-4|TRBD1
CASSRDRGGGNTEAFF
TGTGCCAGCAGCCGGGACAGGGGTGGAGGGAACACTGAAGCTTTCTTT
>NA|TRBJ1-2|TRBV7-9|TRBD1
CASSLVIGTGGDRTF
TGTGCCAGCAGCTTAGTTATCGGGACAGGGGGTGATAGGACCTTC
>NA|TRBJ2-1|TRBV27|NA
CASSLQLYNEQFF
TGTGCCAGCAGTTTACAACTTTACAATGAGCAGTTCTTC
>NA|TRBJ2-7|TRBV5-5|NA
CASSLVAGSYEQYF
TGTGCCAGCAGCTTGGTCGCCGGCTCCTACGAGCAGTACTTC
>NA|TRBJ1-5|TRBV19|TRBD1
CASSMGQGVNQPQHF
TGTGCCAGTAGTATGGGACAGGGGGTCAATCAGCCCCAGCATTTT
>few|TRBJ1-3|TRBV19|NA
CATSDTSGNTIYF
TGTGCCACCTCTGACACCTCTGGAAACACCATATATTTT